These 16 T cell receptor beta chains were sequenced from one sample in a study of cytomegalovirus exposure and HLA in healthy donors. Vbeta (60) and Jbeta (13) primers were used in the PCR. Produced via immunoSEQ multiplex PCR; TCRdb's table is partial and in-frame only. This table holds around 100,000 clones. The sequenced material came from PBMCs. The receptors originated from a man between 45 and 60 years old in good health and CMV-seronegative.

This chain connects TRBV18 to TRBJ1-4; D is uncertain. Germline V gene data show CDR1 as KGHSH and CDR2 as LQKENI. The CDR3 covers 15 residues. V lost 3 bases to trimming and J lost 0 bases, with 8 bases between them. The CDR3 loop is CASSPDQATNEKLFF. The DNA of the CDR3 is TGTGCCAGCTCACCCGATCAGGCAACTAATGAAAAACTGTTTTTT.

As regards this clone: The same CDR3 also results from other DNA sequences found in this sample. The chain carries TRBV7-2 and TRBJ2-1, with 10 nucleotides matching TRBD1. The CDR3 sequence is 15 residues long. Unmatched junction bases numbered 5, after V lost 6 bases and J lost 3 bases. Germline lookup yields CDR1 SGHTA and CDR2 FQGNSA. The chain's CDR3 is CASSTDRGLYNEQFF. CDR3 bases: TGTGCCAGCAGTACCGACAGGGGGCTCTACAATGAGCAGTTCTTC.

The V call is TRBV9, the J call TRBJ1-3, with a possible D match to TRBD1 (5 bases). V lost 3 bases to trimming and J lost 4 bases, with 14 bases between them. Germline CDR1 is SGDLS and CDR2 is YYNGEE. CDR3 length: 15 residues. CDR3 in DNA: TGTGCCAGCAGCGCAGAGGGAGGGGCGGGAAACACCATATATTTT. Translation gives CASSAEGGAGNTIYF.

The chain is built from TRBV4-1 and TRBJ2-7; 9 bases map to TRBD1. This CDR3 has 17 amino acids. Germline CDR1 MGHRA, CDR2 YSYEKL. J gave up 1 base and V 1 base, and 8 bases lay outside the gene matches. Here the CDR3 DNA reads TGCGCCAGCAGCCAAGTGTTAGGGACAGGGAGTTCCTACGAGCAGTACTTC. Encoded protein: CASSQVLGTGSSYEQYF.

V usage is TRBV4-2 and J usage is TRBJ1-1; the D gene is possibly TRBD1 (5 bases). The CDR3 covers 13 residues. Germline V gene sequence: CDR1 LGHNA, CDR2 YNFKEQ. V lost 4 bases and J lost 1, with 7 bases in between. In DNA, the CDR3 is TGTGCCAGCAGCCCCAGGGAGAACACTGAAGCTTTCTTT. This encodes CASSPRENTEAFF.

This sequence joins TRBV7-9 and TRBJ2-1, with a possible D match to TRBD1 (5 bases). The V gene lost 5 bases and the J gene lost 7 bases, with 18 bases spanning the gap. This CDR3 comprises 15 residues. CDR1 is SEHNR, CDR2 FQNEAQ, per germline (reference sequence). The DNA for the CDR3 is TGTGCCAGCAGCGGTCAGGCAGGGATGAGGAATGAGCAGTTCTTC. This gives the protein CASSGQAGMRNEQFF.

CDR3 nucleotide sequence: TGTGCCCGCAACAGGGAGGGTCTTGGCTACACCTTC. This encodes CARNREGLGYTF. V gene TRBV2 combines with J gene TRBJ1-2; TRBD1 is a possible D gene (6 bases). V was shortened by 11 bases and J by 7 bases, with 17 bases between the two germline ends. Germline V gene sequence: CDR1 SNHLY, CDR2 FYNNEI. This CDR3 has 12 amino acids.

The genes are TRBV4-3 and TRBJ2-1; perhaps TRBD2 as D (6 bases). CDR1 is LGHNA and CDR2 is YSLEER in the germline V gene. The CDR3 loop spans 19 amino acids. The V gene lost 2 bases and the J gene lost 9 bases, with 29 bases spanning the gap. The CDR3 DNA is TGCGCCAGCAGCCAATTAAGGGTAAATTGGGACTCCCAGCCTGTTGAGCAGTTCTTC. Its translation: CASSQLRVNWDSQPVEQFF.

The V gene is TRBV7-8, the J gene TRBJ2-3, with 9 bases identical to TRBD1. The CDR3 is 18 residues long. V shed 5 bases and J 5 bases; nucleotides not matched to a gene: 17. Germline CDR1 is SGHVS and CDR2 is FQNEAQ. The CDR3, as DNA: TGTGCCAGCAGCCGAACGCCGACCGGGACAGGGACTTTAGATACGCAGTATTTT. Its translation: CASSRTPTGTGTLDTQYF.

V usage is TRBV7-9 and J usage is TRBJ1-2; D perhaps matches TRBD1 (6 bases). Trimming removed 5 bases at V and 4 bases at J, with 17 bases between. The length of the CDR3 is 15 residues. Germline CDR1 reads SEHNR; CDR2 reads FQNEAQ (reference sequence). The CDR3 coding sequence is TGTGCCAGCAGCCCCAGTTGGGCAGGGGCCTATGGCTACACCTTC. Translated: CASSPSWAGAYGYTF. The whole variable domain, remainder taken from reference TRBV7-9 and TRBJ1-2, is DTGVSQNPRHKITKRGQNVTFRCDPISEHNRLYWYRQTLGQGPEFLTYFQNEAQLEKSRLLSDRFSAERPKGSFSTLEIQRTEQGDSAMYLCASSPSWAGAYGYTFGSGTRLTVV.

The V and J genes are TRBV5-1 and TRBJ2-3; possibly TRBD1 for D (6 bases). The CDR3 extends over 16 amino acids. V lost 0 bases to trimming and J lost 4 bases, with 15 bases between them. In germline, CDR1 is SGHRS, CDR2 YFSETQ. The CDR3 here is CASSLVARGISDTQYF. Written as DNA, the CDR3 is TGCGCCAGCAGCTTGGTGGCCAGGGGTATTTCAGATACGCAGTATTTT. Based on the CDR3 plus reference TRBV5-1 and TRBJ2-3, the full variable domain is KAGVTQTPRYLIKTRGQQVTLSCSPISGHRSVSWYQQTPGQGLQFLFEYFSETQRNKGNFPGRFSGRQFSNSRSEMNVSTLELGDSALYLCASSLVARGISDTQYFGPGTRLTVL.

The rearrangement uses TRBV7-8 and TRBJ2-5, with D unclear. The CDR3 totals 14 residues. From germline, CDR1 is SGHVS and CDR2 FQNEAQ. Between the trimmed V and J ends, which lost 5 bases and 0 bases, there was a span of 10 bases. Here the CDR3 reads CASSHPTDQETQYF. CDR3 nucleotides: TGTGCCAGCAGCCACCCAACAGACCAAGAGACCCAGTACTTC.

The DNA of the CDR3 is TGTGCCAGCAGCTCCGGGACTAGCGGGAGTACCAATGAGCAGTTCTTC. Its translation: CASSSGTSGSTNEQFF. The chain couples TRBV5-4 to TRBJ2-1; 14 nucleotides match TRBD2. This CDR3 contains 16 residues. Germline trimming cut 3 bases from V and 6 bases from J; bases unmatched to any gene: 5. Germline V lookup: CDR1 SGHNT, CDR2 YYREEE (reference sequence).

The rearrangement links TRBV19 to TRBJ1-2, with D maybe TRBD1 (6 bases). V was clipped by 5 bases and J by 4 bases, with 8 bases between them. Per the germline V gene, CDR1 is LNHDA and CDR2 is SQIVND (reference sequence). This CDR3 comprises 12 residues. The CDR3, as DNA: TGTGCCAGTAGTGGACAGCCCTATGGCTACACCTTC. It is translated as CASSGQPYGYTF.

This chain links TRBV18 with TRBJ1-5; no firm D call. Looked up from germline, CDR1 is KGHSH and CDR2 is LQKENI. V was trimmed by 3 bases and J by 7 bases, leaving 16 bases between them. This CDR3 is built from 15 residues. CDR3 bases: TGTGCCAGCTCACCCTCCGGGTCTTCGGGACAGCCCCAGCATTTT. The encoded protein is CASSPSGSSGQPQHF.

The chain links TRBV29-1 to TRBJ2-5; tentative D call: TRBD1 (5 bases). V was trimmed by 3 bases and J by 6 bases, leaving 14 bases between them. This CDR3 spans 13 amino acids. The germline gives CDR1 SQVTM, CDR2 ANQGSEA. DNA for the CDR3: TGCAGCGTTGAGACAGAAAGGGTCCAGACCCAGTACTTC. It specifies CSVETERVQTQYF.